This entry lists 20 T cell receptor beta chains sequenced from one sample in a study of beta chain features in type 1 diabetes. Reverse transcription of all isolated RNA meant that expressed TCRB transcripts were sequenced. Clones were sequenced by immunoSEQ multiplex PCR, and TCRdb holds only the in-frame ones, with some missing. The table lists 600,000 to 650,000 clones, 15% to 17% of them singletons. Sequenced material: naive CD4+ T cells from blood. The source is a man aged 18 to 35 in good health.

On this clone: The sample has other DNA sequences that encode this CDR3 too. The CDR3 DNA sequence: TGTGCCAGCAGTTTAGCAGGGTTCGAGCAGTACTTC. Protein: CASSLAGFEQYF. V is TRBV28 and J is TRBJ2-7; D may be TRBD1 (5 bases). The CDR3 extends over 12 amino acids. V was clipped by 2 bases and J by 6 bases, with 8 bases between them. The germline CDR1 and CDR2 sequences are MDHEN and SYDVKM. The full variable domain, its missing parts supplied by reference TRBV28 and TRBJ2-7, is DVKVTQSSRYLVKRTGEKVFLECVQDMDHENMFWYRQDPGLGLRLIYFSYDVKMKEKGDIPEGYSVSREKKERFSLILESASTNQTSMYLCASSLAGFEQYFGPGTRLTVT.

The J gene is TRBJ1-2, the V gene TRBV29-1; D remains ambiguous. CDR3 length equals 10 residues. The germline V gene has CDR1 SQVTM and CDR2 ANQGSEA. The V and J ends lost 4 bases and 7 bases respectively, with 7 bases between them. Written as DNA, the CDR3 is TGCAGCGTTGGCAACCTTGGCTACACCTTC. As protein: CSVGNLGYTF.

This clone was observed a few times. Other DNA sequences in this sample translate to the same CDR3. The chain joins TRBV7-2 to TRBJ1-2; no definite D call. Germline CDR1 is SGHTA and CDR2 is FQGNSA. V lost 1 base to trimming and J lost 5 bases, with 11 bases between them. The CDR3 is 14 amino acids. Here the CDR3 DNA reads TGTGCCAGCAGCTTAGACAGACTCAATTATGGCTACACCTTC. Its protein product is CASSLDRLNYGYTF.

This clone was observed a handful of times. The gene calls are TRBV5-6 and TRBJ2-3; 9 bases fit TRBD1. The CDR3 spans 15 residues. V gave up 2 bases and J gave up 1 base; unmatched junction bases: 2. Germline V gene data show CDR1 as SGHDT and CDR2 as YYEEEE. The CDR3 DNA is TGTGCCAGCAGCTTCCGGGACAGGGGCACAGATACGCAGTATTTT. Protein product: CASSFRDRGTDTQYF.

This clone was recorded a few times. CDR3: CSVRTGTIEAFF. As DNA, the CDR3 is TGCAGCGTGCGGACAGGGACGATTGAAGCTTTCTTT. The gene calls are TRBV29-1 and TRBJ1-1; 8 bases fit TRBD1. The CDR3 runs 12 residues. CDR1 is SQVTM and CDR2 is ANQGSEA in the germline V gene. V lost 6 bases, J lost 7 bases, and 7 bases stayed unmatched. Drawing the rest from reference TRBV29-1 and TRBJ1-1, the complete variable domain is SAVISQKPSRDICQRGTSLTIQCQVDSQVTMMFWYRQQPGQSLTLIATANQGSEATYESGFVIDKFPISRPNLTFSTLTVSNMSPEDSSIYLCSVRTGTIEAFFGQGTRLTVV.

This clone was found a few times. V usage is TRBV5-4 and J usage is TRBJ2-1; D tentatively reads TRBD1 or TRBD2 (6 bases each). The V end lost 0 bases, the J end lost 2 bases, and 9 bases lay between the germline ends. Germline loops: CDR1 SGHNT, CDR2 YYREEE (reference sequence). The length of the CDR3 is 15 residues. The CDR3 nucleotides are TGTGCCAGCAGCTTGGTGGGGGGCGCCTACAATGAGCAGTTCTTC. This sequence encodes CASSLVGGAYNEQFF.

This clone was counted a few times. This chain uses TRBV5-6 with TRBJ2-1; 9 nucleotides match TRBD2. Germline assignment: CDR1 SGHDT and CDR2 YYEEEE. The junction had 8 bases not matched to a gene; V was cut back by 0 bases and J by 7 bases. The CDR3 is 16 amino acids. CDR3 loop: CASSLDLREGGNEQFF. For the CDR3, the DNA is TGTGCCAGCAGCTTGGATCTGCGGGAGGGAGGGAATGAGCAGTTCTTC.

The chain employs TRBV27 and TRBJ1-2; tentative D call: TRBD1 (6 bases). This CDR3 has 19 amino acids. Per the germline V gene, CDR1 is MNHEY and CDR2 is SMNVEV (reference sequence). V lost 5 bases and J lost 0, with 25 bases in between. CDR3 nucleotides: TGTGCCAGCAGTCCAAGGGCCCCAGGGACACTCTTAGCTAACTATGGCTACACCTTC. This encodes CASSPRAPGTLLANYGYTF.

This clone was counted a few times. The J gene is TRBJ2-1, the V gene TRBV11-3; the match to TRBD2 covers 12 bases. Per the germline V gene, CDR1 is SGHNT and CDR2 is YENEEA. Germline trimming cut 5 bases from V and 6 bases from J; bases unmatched to any gene: 5. This CDR3 is built from 15 residues. The CDR3 coding sequence is TGTGCCAGCAGCGTCCAGGGACTAGCGGGCAATGAGCAGTTCTTC. Amino acid sequence: CASSVQGLAGNEQFF. The variable domain in full, completed from reference TRBV11-3 and TRBJ2-1, reads EAGVVQSPRYKIIEKKQPVAFWCNPISGHNTLYWYLQNLGQGPELLIRYENEEAVDDSQLPKDRFSAERLKGVDSTLKIQPAELGDSAVYLCASSVQGLAGNEQFFGPGTRLTVL.

This clone was observed a handful of times. The V call is TRBV29-1, the J call TRBJ2-2; the match to TRBD2 covers 16 bases. Germline CDR1 and CDR2: SQVTM and ANQGSEA. V lost 6 bases to trimming and J lost 5 bases; unmatched junction nucleotides: 3. CDR3 size: 15 residues. DNA of the CDR3: TGCAGCGTCGGGACTAGCGGGAGGGCAACCGGGGAGCTGTTTTTT. Translating it yields CSVGTSGRATGELFF.

The chain combines TRBV7-9 with TRBJ2-7; D uncertain. From germline, CDR1 is SEHNR and CDR2 FQNEAQ (reference sequence). CDR3 size: 14 residues. Trimming cost V 5 bases and J 0 bases, with 11 bases left between them. The CDR3 nucleotides read TGTGCCAGCAGCCCCCAACTGCGCTCCTACGAGCAGTACTTC. Its protein is CASSPQLRSYEQYF. The complete variable domain, with remaining parts taken from reference TRBV7-9 and TRBJ2-7, reads DTGVSQNPRHKITKRGQNVTFRCDPISEHNRLYWYRQTLGQGPEFLTYFQNEAQLEKSRLLSDRFSAERPKGSFSTLEIQRTEQGDSAMYLCASSPQLRSYEQYFGPGTRLTVT.

The J gene is TRBJ2-1, the V gene TRBV6-5; no reliable D call. Germline V CDR1 and CDR2: MNHEY, SVGAGI. Trimming took off 0 bases at V and 9 bases at J, with 6 bases between the two ends. CDR3 length equals 12 residues. The CDR3 DNA sequence: TGTGCCAGCAGTTACTCAGGATTTGAGCAGTTCTTC. This encodes CASSYSGFEQFF.

This clone has a handful of counts. The chain uses TRBV7-9 and TRBJ2-1; D is unclear. This CDR3 has 13 amino acids. Germline V CDR1 and CDR2: SEHNR, FQNEAQ (reference sequence). With 1 base removed from V and 5 bases from J, the gap between germline ends came to 6 bases. CDR3 DNA: TGTGCCAGCAGCTTAGGAACGAACAATGAGCAGTTCTTC. It is translated as CASSLGTNNEQFF.

This clone was detected a few times. The chain joins TRBV9 to TRBJ2-5; TRBD2 is a possible D gene (5 bases). The J call could be wrong; TRBJ2-7 is a better fit for the DNA end. The CDR3 length is 13 residues. Germline V gene sequence: CDR1 SGDLS, CDR2 YYNGEE. The CDR3 coding sequence is TGTGCCAGCGGGAGCTACTTGGTCCACGAGCAGTACTTC. Translation: CASGSYLVHEQYF.

In this sample, this clone turned up a few times. The chain links TRBV29-1 to TRBJ1-1; the D gene is possibly TRBD1 (6 bases). The CDR3 is made up of 14 amino acids. The germline V gene encodes CDR1 SQVTM and CDR2 ANQGSEA. V was pared by 6 bases and J by 5 bases, with 19 bases between. The CDR3 reads CSVFYYRGRTEAFF. The CDR3 nucleotides are TGCAGCGTATTTTATTATCGGGGGCGTACTGAAGCTTTCTTT.

Points on this clone: At the DNA level, this CDR3 is encoded by other sequences in the same sample as well. This chain connects TRBV20-1 to TRBJ2-7; D uncertain. There are 10 residues in the CDR3. V shed 6 bases and J shed 2 bases, with 5 bases lying between them. The germline V gene has CDR1 DFQATT and CDR2 SNEGSKA (reference sequence). This CDR3 is CSARPYEQYF. CDR3 nucleotides: TGCAGTGCAAGACCCTACGAGCAGTACTTC.

This clone came up a few times. The chain combines TRBV30 with TRBJ1-2; TRBD1 is a possible D gene (5 bases). Germline V gene lookup returns CDR1 GTSNPN and CDR2 SVGIG (reference sequence). The ends were cut back, 0 bases at V and 7 bases at J, with 15 bases in the middle. This CDR3 comprises 14 residues. The CDR3 sequence: CAWSVGGGGGGYTF. In DNA, the CDR3 is TGTGCCTGGAGTGTAGGCGGTGGGGGTGGTGGCTACACCTTC.

This clone was picked up a small number of times. In nucleotides, the CDR3 is TGTGCCAGCAGTAGACAGGGAGAAACCGGGGAGCTGTTTTTT. This sequence encodes CASSRQGETGELFF. This chain uses TRBV27 with TRBJ2-2; 7 bases line up with TRBD1. The germline V gene encodes CDR1 MNHEY and CDR2 SMNVEV (reference sequence). V was clipped by 5 bases and J by 5 bases; unmatched bases: 5. The CDR3 extends over 14 amino acids.

This clone has only a few counts. V gene TRBV19 combines with J gene TRBJ2-7; D is ambiguous. V lost 5 bases and J 4 bases, leaving 9 bases between the germline ends. The CDR3 runs 12 residues. CDR1 and CDR2 (germline): LNHDA, SQIVND (reference sequence). CDR3 bases: TGTGCCAGTAGTTATAACTCGTACGAGCAGTACTTC. This encodes CASSYNSYEQYF. Filled out from reference TRBV19 and TRBJ2-7, the complete variable domain reads DGGITQSPKYLFRKEGQNVTLSCEQNLNHDAMYWYRQDPGQGLRLIYYSQIVNDFQKGDIAEGYSVSREKKESFPLTVTSAQKNPTAFYLCASSYNSYEQYFGPGTRLTVT.

In DNA form, the CDR3 reads TGTGCCAGTAGTTTACAGGGCATCCAAGAGACCCAGTACTTC. Translating it yields CASSLQGIQETQYF. This rearrangement joins TRBV19 to TRBJ2-5; possibly TRBD1 for D (6 bases). The CDR3 runs to 14 residues. The V gene lost 5 bases and the J gene lost 1 base, with 11 bases spanning the gap. CDR1 LNHDA and CDR2 SQIVND come from the germline V gene (reference sequence).